This T cell receptor (beta chain) was identified during a study of cytomegalovirus exposure and HLA in healthy donors. The overall study: About 77 million unique TCRs from HLA-typed donors made up an early data release.

Germline loops: CDR1 MNHNY, CDR2 SVGAGI (reference sequence). This CDR3 is built from 14 residues. Trimming pared 5 bases from V and 8 bases from J, leaving 18 bases between. The PCR ran on 60 Vbeta and 13 Jbeta primers. TCRdb keeps only in-frame clones here, not all; method: immunoSEQ multiplex PCR. The sample records roughly 180,000 clones, 85% being singletons. The chain is built from TRBV6-6 and TRBJ1-2, with a possible D match to TRBD1 (6 bases). This TCR came from a boy under 10 years old in good health and CMV-seronegative. The sample consisted of PBMCs. In DNA, the CDR3 is TGTGCCAGCAGTCGACCGGGACACTTAGGAGGCTACACCTTC. Its protein is CASSRPGHLGGYTF.